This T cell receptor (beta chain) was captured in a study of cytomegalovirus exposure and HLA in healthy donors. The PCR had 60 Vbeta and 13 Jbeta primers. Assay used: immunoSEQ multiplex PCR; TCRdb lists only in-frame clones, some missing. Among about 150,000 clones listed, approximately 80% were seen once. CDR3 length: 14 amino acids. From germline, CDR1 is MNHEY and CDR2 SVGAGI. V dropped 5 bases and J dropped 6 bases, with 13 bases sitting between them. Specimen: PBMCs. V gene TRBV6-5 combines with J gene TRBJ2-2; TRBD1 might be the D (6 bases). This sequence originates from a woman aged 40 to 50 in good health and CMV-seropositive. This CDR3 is CASSTPDSPGELFF. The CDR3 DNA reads TGTGCCAGCAGTACACCGGACAGTCCCGGGGAGCTGTTTTTT.